The T cell receptor (beta chain) described here comes from a study of human T cells and chemical hapten exposure. On the study more broadly: A patient group, mainly female, showed alopecia areata, totalis or universalis.

CDR3 length: 11 residues. Trimming took off 7 bases at V and 1 base at J, with 8 bases between the two ends. Germline loops: CDR1 DFQATT, CDR2 SNEGSKA (reference sequence). TCRdb analysed the RACE reads with MiXCR anew, one entry per CDR3 protein. The table shows around 110,000 distinct CDR3 sequences, with 10% to 15% occurring only once. Time point here: pre-sensitization, week 0. Treatment noted: therapeutic diphenylcyclopropenone sensitization with weekly scalp DPC. This TCR was recovered from a woman aged 50 to 65 with alopecia areata. Some clones in this sample may be carry-over from other donors' samples. The genes are TRBV20-1 and TRBJ2-7; tentative D call: TRBD2 (5 bases). Sample: whole blood, taken in connection with sensitization to the hapten diphenylcyclopropenone (DPC). CDR3 DNA: TGCAGTGGGACTGAATCCTACGAGCAGTACTTC. Its protein product is CSGTESYEQYF.